In its sample, the clone carrying this TCR beta chain was seen many times. With MiXCR, TCRdb reprocessed the PCR reads. The sample consists of approximately 65,000 clones, just over 4% of them appearing once. Before thyroid surgery, none of the patients had received any treatment. The source of the sample is a study of metastatic and nonmetastatic thyroid tumors. CDR1 and CDR2 (germline): SNHLY, FYNNEI. The V and J ends lost 1 base and 6 bases, in that order; junction bases with no gene match: 4. There are 14 residues in the CDR3. The V and J genes are TRBV2 and TRBJ2-3, with 7 bases lining up with TRBD2. The sequencing sample was made of blood. The clonotype was recovered from a female donor with papillary thyroid cancer or a benign thyroid nodule (not recorded which). Some clones in this sample may be carry-over from other donors' samples. The CDR3 DNA follows: TGTGCCAGCAGTGAAGGGGCGGGAGATGATACGCAGTATTTT. Protein sequence: CASSEGAGDDTQYF.